These 21 T cell receptor beta chains share one sample of origin, sequenced in a study of graft-versus-host responses after intestinal transplantation. Here immunoSEQ multiplex PCR was the method, and the copy in TCRdb shows in-frame clones only, minus some. The sample has some 120,000 clones, 90% seen once. These receptors have no known antigen. This specimen was unstimulated CD4+ T cells sorted from spleen or lymph node cells, taken before intestinal transplant. The source of these receptors is a human donor who received an intestinal transplant.

This rearrangement joins TRBV7-8 to TRBJ2-5; TRBD2 is a possible D gene (6 bases). Germline CDR1 SGHVS, CDR2 FQNEAQ. V was clipped by 1 base and J by 4 bases, with 10 bases between them. This CDR3 is built from 14 residues. The CDR3 sequence: CASSLGAGRETQYF. The CDR3 bases are TGTGCCAGCAGCTTAGGGGCGGGAAGAGAGACCCAGTACTTC.

The genes are TRBV7-2 and TRBJ2-7, with D perhaps matching TRBD2 (6 bases). Trimming removed 4 bases at V and 3 bases at J, with 13 bases between. This CDR3 is built from 14 residues. Germline CDR1 reads SGHTA; CDR2 reads FQGNSA. CDR3: CASSSRDWYYEQYF. CDR3 sequence (DNA): TGTGCCAGCAGCTCCCGGGACTGGTACTACGAGCAGTACTTC.

The rearrangement joins TRBV30 to TRBJ1-3; D not certain. V was shortened by 5 bases and J by 4 bases, with 6 bases between the two germline ends. The CDR3 is 11 residues long. Germline CDR1 is GTSNPN and CDR2 is SVGIG (reference sequence). Here the CDR3 DNA reads TGTGCCTGGGGAGGGGGAAACACCATATATTTT. It codes for CAWGGGNTIYF.

The chain recombines TRBV5-1 with TRBJ2-6; 8 positions match TRBD1. CDR3 size: 16 residues. V gave up 4 bases and J gave up 2 bases; unmatched junction bases: 5. CDR1 SGHRS and CDR2 YFSETQ come from the germline V gene. The CDR3 nucleotides are TGCGCCAGCAGCGCGTTACAGGGGGCTGGGGCCAACGTCCTGACTTTC. It specifies CASSALQGAGANVLTF.

The chain is built from TRBV5-1 and TRBJ1-4; 7 nucleotides line up with TRBD1. CDR1 is SGHRS and CDR2 is YFSETQ in the germline V gene. V gave up 3 bases and J gave up 3 bases; unmatched junction bases: 8. The CDR3 covers 16 residues. The DNA of the CDR3 is TGCGCCAGCAGCTCAGGAGGGACAGTCCCTAATGAAAAACTGTTTTTT. This codes for CASSSGGTVPNEKLFF.

The chain couples TRBV4-1 to TRBJ2-1, with D maybe TRBD2 (5 bases). Germline V gives CDR1 MGHRA, CDR2 YSYEKL. Trimming left V 0 bases short and J 1 base short, with 10 bases between. The CDR3 spans 16 residues. The CDR3 DNA reads as TGCGCCAGCAGCCAAGATGGGAGTGGATCCTACAATGAGCAGTTCTTC. This sequence encodes CASSQDGSGSYNEQFF.

V usage is TRBV29-1 and J usage is TRBJ2-7; possibly TRBD2 for D (5 bases). This CDR3 has 12 amino acids. Trimming removed 6 bases from V and 2 bases from J, with 11 bases in between. Germline V gene data show CDR1 as SQVTM and CDR2 as ANQGSEA. Here the CDR3 DNA reads TGCAGCGTACTAGTAGGTACCTACGAGCAGTACTTC. It encodes CSVLVGTYEQYF.

This clone was observed a single time. The chain links TRBV11-2 to TRBJ2-5; D uncertain. This CDR3 region has 12 residues. Germline values: CDR1 SGHAT, CDR2 FQNNGV. V was trimmed by 6 bases and J by 0 bases, leaving 5 bases between them. The CDR3 region is CASSPYQETQYF. The CDR3 DNA sequence: TGTGCCAGCAGTCCGTACCAAGAGACCCAGTACTTC.

CDR3 sequence (DNA): TGTGCCAGCAGCTCTATCCAAGAGACCCAGTACTTC. Translated: CASSSIQETQYF. V gene TRBV5-5 combines with J gene TRBJ2-5; no reliable D call. Germline V CDR1 and CDR2: SGHKS, YYEKEE (reference sequence). With 3 bases removed from V and 1 base from J, the gap between germline ends came to 4 bases. The CDR3 contains 12 residues.

The rearrangement uses TRBV30 and TRBJ1-2; no reliable D call. The CDR3 sequence is 13 residues long. Germline values: CDR1 GTSNPN, CDR2 SVGIG (reference sequence). V lost 4 bases and J 5 bases, leaving 14 bases between the germline ends. The CDR3 sequence: CAWTQRFSYGYTF. The CDR3 nucleotides are TGTGCCTGGACCCAGCGTTTTTCATATGGCTACACCTTC.

This clone has a handful of counts. V is TRBV30 and J is TRBJ1-1, with no clear D. V was trimmed by 0 bases and J by 4 bases, leaving 9 bases between them. The CDR3 covers 13 residues. Germline V lookup: CDR1 GTSNPN, CDR2 SVGIG (reference sequence). The CDR3 protein is CAWSVQSSTEAFF. CDR3 sequence (DNA): TGTGCCTGGAGTGTACAGTCTTCCACTGAAGCTTTCTTT.

J is TRBJ2-7 and V is TRBV5-1, with D hard to call. The CDR3 sequence is 12 residues long. Germline V CDR1 and CDR2: SGHRS, YFSETQ. With 4 bases removed from V and 2 bases from J, the gap between germline ends came to 7 bases. The CDR3 is CASSDTTYEQYF. CDR3 nucleotides: TGCGCCAGCAGCGACACCACCTACGAGCAGTACTTC. The full variable domain, with the rest looked up from reference TRBV5-1 and TRBJ2-7, is KAGVTQTPRYLIKTRGQQVTLSCSPISGHRSVSWYQQTPGQGLQFLFEYFSETQRNKGNFPGRFSGRQFSNSRSEMNVSTLELGDSALYLCASSDTTYEQYFGPGTRLTVT.

This clone was recorded a few times. The chain is built from TRBV12-2 and TRBJ2-7; TRBD1, as called in the table, went unchecked against the DNA. TRBV12-2 is an annotated pseudogene. The CDR3 loop spans 14 amino acids. For the CDR3, the DNA is TGTGCAAGTCGCCCTCGGACAGACTCCTACGAGCAGTACTTC. Protein: CASRPRTDSYEQYF.

A remark on this clone: The same CDR3 arises from other DNA sequences in this sample as well. The rearrangement uses TRBV6-6 and TRBJ2-7; TRBD2 matches 12 bases. V was clipped by 4 bases and J by 3 bases; unmatched bases: 1. Germline V CDR1 and CDR2: MNHNY, SVGAGI (reference sequence). The CDR3 is made up of 14 amino acids. In DNA, the CDR3 is TGTGCCAGCAGTTCGACTAGCGGGAGCTACGAGCAGTACTTC. Amino acids: CASSSTSGSYEQYF.

The chain links TRBV7-2 to TRBJ2-5, with 7 nucleotides matching TRBD2. V lost 2 bases, J lost 3 bases, and 3 bases stayed unmatched. CDR3 size: 14 residues. Germline V gene lookup returns CDR1 SGHTA and CDR2 FQGNSA. The CDR3 nucleotides read TGTGCCAGCAGCTTATATGGGACTAAAGAGACCCAGTACTTC. It encodes CASSLYGTKETQYF.

The chain employs TRBV7-2 and TRBJ2-5; 9 bases line up with TRBD2. V lost 1 base to trimming and J lost 5 bases; unmatched junction nucleotides: 8. CDR1 SGHTA and CDR2 FQGNSA come from the germline V gene. The CDR3 covers 16 residues. The CDR3 loop is CASSLVPRGGGETQYF. CDR3 DNA: TGTGCCAGCAGCTTAGTCCCGCGGGGGGGCGGTGAGACCCAGTACTTC.

The chain uses TRBV6-1 and TRBJ1-5; D remains unclear. With 7 bases removed from V and 4 bases from J, the gap between germline ends came to 17 bases. The CDR3 contains 15 residues. The germline CDR1 and CDR2 sequences are MNHNS and SASEGT. As DNA, the CDR3 is TGTGCCAGCACCACAAACCTGGGCAGAAATCAGCCCCAGCATTTT. Translating it yields CASTTNLGRNQPQHF.

This chain connects TRBV7-2 to TRBJ2-5; maybe TRBD1 (6 bases). Germline assignment: CDR1 SGHTA and CDR2 FQGNSA. V lost 0 bases and J 9 bases, leaving 11 bases between the germline ends. This CDR3 contains 13 residues. For the CDR3, the DNA is TGTGCCAGCAGCTTAGCGCTCAGGGGCCCCCAGTACTTC. Translation gives CASSLALRGPQYF.

The chain has TRBV6-1 and TRBJ1-1; 7 positions match TRBD1. Germline V gives CDR1 MNHNS, CDR2 SASEGT. The J segment lost 5 bases and the V segment lost 5 bases, leaving 8 bases of the junction unmatched. The CDR3 covers 14 residues. CDR3 nucleotide sequence: TGTGCCAGCAGTCCCAGGGGGAGTAGGACTGAAGCTTTCTTT. It specifies CASSPRGSRTEAFF.

The rearrangement links TRBV18 to TRBJ1-5; 9 bases fit TRBD1. The CDR3 extends over 14 amino acids. The V and J ends lost 5 bases and 6 bases, in that order; junction bases with no gene match: 5. Germline loops: CDR1 KGHSH, CDR2 LQKENI. In nucleotides, the CDR3 is TGTGCCAGCTCAGGGACAGGGTTCGGTCAGCCCCAGCATTTT. It specifies CASSGTGFGQPQHF.

The CDR3 region is CASSQRTSSSLYTDTQYF. The DNA for the CDR3 is TGTGCCAGCAGCCAAAGGACTAGCAGCTCTCTCTACACAGATACGCAGTATTTT. J is TRBJ2-3 and V is TRBV14, with 8 bases fitting TRBD2. The J segment lost 2 bases and the V segment lost 2 bases, leaving 12 bases of the junction unmatched. This CDR3 region has 18 residues. Germline V gene sequence: CDR1 SGHDN, CDR2 FVKESK. Full variable domain (outside the CDR3, taken from reference TRBV14 and TRBJ2-3): EAGVTQFPSHSVIEKGQTVTLRCDPISGHDNLYWYRRVMGKEIKFLLHFVKESKQDESGMPNNRFLAERTGGTYSTLKVQPAELEDSGVYFCASSQRTSSSLYTDTQYFGPGTRLTVL.